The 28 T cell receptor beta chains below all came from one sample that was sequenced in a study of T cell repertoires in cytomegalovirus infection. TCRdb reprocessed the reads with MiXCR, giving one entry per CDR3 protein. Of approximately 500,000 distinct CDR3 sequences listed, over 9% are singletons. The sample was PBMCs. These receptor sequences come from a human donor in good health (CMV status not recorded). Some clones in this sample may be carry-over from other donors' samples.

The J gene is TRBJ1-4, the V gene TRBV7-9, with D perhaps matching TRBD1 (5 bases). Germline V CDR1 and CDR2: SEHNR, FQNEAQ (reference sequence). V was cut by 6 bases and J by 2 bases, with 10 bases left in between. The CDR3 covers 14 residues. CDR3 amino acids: CASREGPTNEKLFF. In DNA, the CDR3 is TGTGCCAGCAGGGAGGGACCCACTAATGAAAAACTGTTTTTT.

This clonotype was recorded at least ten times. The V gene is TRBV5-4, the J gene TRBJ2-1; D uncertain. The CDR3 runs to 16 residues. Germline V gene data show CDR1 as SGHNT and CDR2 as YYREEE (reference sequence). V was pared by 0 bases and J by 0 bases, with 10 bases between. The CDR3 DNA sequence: TGTGCCAGCAGCTTGGGAGGCCAGAGCTCCTACAATGAGCAGTTCTTC. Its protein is CASSLGGQSSYNEQFF.

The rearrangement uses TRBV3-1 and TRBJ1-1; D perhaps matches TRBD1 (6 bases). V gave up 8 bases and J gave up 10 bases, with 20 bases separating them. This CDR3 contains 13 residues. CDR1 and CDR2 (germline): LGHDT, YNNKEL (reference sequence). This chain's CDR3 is CASRPEGQGRAFF. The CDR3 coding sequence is TGTGCCAGCCGGCCTGAGGGGCAGGGGAGAGCTTTCTTT.

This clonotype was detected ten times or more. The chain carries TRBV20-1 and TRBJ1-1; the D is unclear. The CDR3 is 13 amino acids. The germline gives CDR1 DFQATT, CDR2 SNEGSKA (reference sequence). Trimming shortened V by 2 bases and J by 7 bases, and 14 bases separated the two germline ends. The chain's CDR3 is CSARTGAGGEAFF. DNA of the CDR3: TGCAGTGCTAGAACTGGTGCCGGAGGTGAAGCTTTCTTT.

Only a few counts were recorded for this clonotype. CDR3 protein: CASSPGRGAGLYEQYF. CDR3 bases: TGTGCCAGCAGCCCCGGGCGCGGGGCGGGACTCTACGAGCAGTACTTC. The chain links TRBV7-9 to TRBJ2-7; D might be TRBD2 (6 bases). V lost 5 bases and J lost 3, with 20 bases in between. The germline V gene encodes CDR1 SEHNR and CDR2 FQNEAQ (reference sequence). CDR3 size: 16 residues.

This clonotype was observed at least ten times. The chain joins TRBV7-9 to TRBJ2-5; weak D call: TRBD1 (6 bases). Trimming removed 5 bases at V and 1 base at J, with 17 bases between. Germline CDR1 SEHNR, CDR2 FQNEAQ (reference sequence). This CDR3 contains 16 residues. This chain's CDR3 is CASSGRWTVSQETQYF. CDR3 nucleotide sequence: TGTGCCAGCAGCGGACGCTGGACAGTAAGCCAAGAGACCCAGTACTTC.

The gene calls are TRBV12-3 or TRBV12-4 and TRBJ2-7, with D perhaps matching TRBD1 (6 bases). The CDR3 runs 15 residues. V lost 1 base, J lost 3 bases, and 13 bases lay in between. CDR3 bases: TGTGCCAGCAGTTTAGGGGCAGGGGACAACTACGAGCAGTACTTC. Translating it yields CASSLGAGDNYEQYF.

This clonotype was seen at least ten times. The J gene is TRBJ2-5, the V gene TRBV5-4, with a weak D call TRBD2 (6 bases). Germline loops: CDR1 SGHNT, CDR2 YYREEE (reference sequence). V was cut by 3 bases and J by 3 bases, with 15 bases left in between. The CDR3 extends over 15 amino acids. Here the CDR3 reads CASSSGTSWEETQYF. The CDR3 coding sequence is TGTGCCAGCAGCTCTGGGACTTCTTGGGAAGAGACCCAGTACTTC.

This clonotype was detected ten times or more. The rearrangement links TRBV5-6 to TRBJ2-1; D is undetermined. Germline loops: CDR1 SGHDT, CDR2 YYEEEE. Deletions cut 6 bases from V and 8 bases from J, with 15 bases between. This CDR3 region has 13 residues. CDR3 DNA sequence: TGTGCCAGCAAGAGTCGCGTGGACGATGAGCAGTTCTTC. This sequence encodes CASKSRVDDEQFF.

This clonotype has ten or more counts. CDR3 amino acids: CASSLANRDSNEQFF. The CDR3 DNA reads TGCGCCAGCAGCTTGGCCAATAGGGACAGCAATGAGCAGTTCTTC. J is TRBJ2-1 and V is TRBV5-1; 7 bases fit TRBD1. V lost 0 bases and J lost 6; bases outside the gene matches: 6. The germline CDR1 and CDR2 sequences are SGHRS and YFSETQ. The CDR3 contains 15 residues.

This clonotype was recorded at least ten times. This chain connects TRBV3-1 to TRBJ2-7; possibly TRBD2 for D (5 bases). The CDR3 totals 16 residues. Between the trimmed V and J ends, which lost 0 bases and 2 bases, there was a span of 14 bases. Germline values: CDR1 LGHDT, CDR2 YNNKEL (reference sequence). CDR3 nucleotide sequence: TGTGCCAGCAGCCAAGAAAGAGCAGCGGTGGCCTACGAGCAGTACTTC. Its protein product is CASSQERAAVAYEQYF.

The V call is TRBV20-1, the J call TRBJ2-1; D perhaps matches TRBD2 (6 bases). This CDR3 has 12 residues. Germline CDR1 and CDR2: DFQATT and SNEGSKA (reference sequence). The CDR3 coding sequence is TGCAGGGGAGGTGGGAGAGGCAATGAGCAGTTCTTC. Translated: CRGGGRGNEQFF.

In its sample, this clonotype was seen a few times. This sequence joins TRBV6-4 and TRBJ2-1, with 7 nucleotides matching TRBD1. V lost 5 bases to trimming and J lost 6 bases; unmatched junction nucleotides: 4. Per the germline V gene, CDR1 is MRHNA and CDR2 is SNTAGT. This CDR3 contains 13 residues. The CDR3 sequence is CASSTSGGNEQFF. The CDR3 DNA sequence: TGTGCCAGCAGTACATCAGGGGGCAATGAGCAGTTCTTC.

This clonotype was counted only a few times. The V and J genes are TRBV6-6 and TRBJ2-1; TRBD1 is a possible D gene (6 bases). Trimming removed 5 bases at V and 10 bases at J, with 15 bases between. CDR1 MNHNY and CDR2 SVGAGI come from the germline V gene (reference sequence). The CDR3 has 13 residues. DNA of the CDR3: TGTGCCAGCAGTCAGGCAGGGGAAGGCGAGCAGTTCTTC. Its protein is CASSQAGEGEQFF.

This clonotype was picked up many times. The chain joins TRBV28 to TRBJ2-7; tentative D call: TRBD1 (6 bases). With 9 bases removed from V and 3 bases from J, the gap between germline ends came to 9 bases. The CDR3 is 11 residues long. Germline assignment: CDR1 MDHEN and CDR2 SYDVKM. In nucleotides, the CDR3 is TGTGCCAGTCTCAGGGGCTACGAGCAGTACTTC. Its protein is CASLRGYEQYF.

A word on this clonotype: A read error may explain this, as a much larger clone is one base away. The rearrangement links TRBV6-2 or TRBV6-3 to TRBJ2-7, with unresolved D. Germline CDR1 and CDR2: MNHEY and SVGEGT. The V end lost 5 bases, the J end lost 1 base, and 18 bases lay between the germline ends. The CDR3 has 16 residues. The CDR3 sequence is CASSPAHTEKSYEQYF. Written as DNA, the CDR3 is TGTGCCAGCAGTCCGGCTCACACCGAGAAGTCCTACGAGCAGTACTTC.

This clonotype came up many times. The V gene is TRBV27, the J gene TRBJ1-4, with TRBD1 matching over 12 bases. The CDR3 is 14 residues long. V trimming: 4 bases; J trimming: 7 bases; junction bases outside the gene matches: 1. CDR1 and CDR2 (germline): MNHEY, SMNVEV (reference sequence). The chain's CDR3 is CASSWGQGAEKLFF. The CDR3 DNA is TGTGCCAGCAGTTGGGGACAGGGGGCTGAAAAACTGTTTTTT.

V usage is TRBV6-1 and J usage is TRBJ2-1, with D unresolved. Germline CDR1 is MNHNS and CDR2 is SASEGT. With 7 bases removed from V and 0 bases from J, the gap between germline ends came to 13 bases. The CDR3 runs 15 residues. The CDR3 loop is CASTWTASSYNEQFF. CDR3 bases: TGTGCCAGCACCTGGACGGCGAGCTCCTACAATGAGCAGTTCTTC.

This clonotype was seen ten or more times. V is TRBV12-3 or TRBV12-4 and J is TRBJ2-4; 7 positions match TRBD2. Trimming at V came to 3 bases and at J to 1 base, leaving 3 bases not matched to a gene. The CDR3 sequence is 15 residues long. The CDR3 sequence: CASSLGGEAKNIQYF. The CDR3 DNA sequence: TGTGCCAGCAGTTTGGGGGGGGAGGCCAAAAACATTCAGTACTTC.

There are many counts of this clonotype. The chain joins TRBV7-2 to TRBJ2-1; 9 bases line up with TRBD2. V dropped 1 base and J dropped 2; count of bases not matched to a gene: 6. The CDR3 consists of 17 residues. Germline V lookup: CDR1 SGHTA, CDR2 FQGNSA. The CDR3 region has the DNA TGTGCCAGCAGCTTAGTGGGGCTAGCGGGAACCTACAATGAGCAGTTCTTC. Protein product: CASSLVGLAGTYNEQFF.

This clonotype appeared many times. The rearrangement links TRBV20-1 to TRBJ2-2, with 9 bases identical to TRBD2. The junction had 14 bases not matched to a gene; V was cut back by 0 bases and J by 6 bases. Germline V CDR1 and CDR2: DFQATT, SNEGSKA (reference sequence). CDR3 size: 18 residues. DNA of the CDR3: TGCAGTGCTAGAGATATGGGTGGCGGGAGGGCCTACCCCGGGGAGCTGTTTTTT. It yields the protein CSARDMGGGRAYPGELFF.

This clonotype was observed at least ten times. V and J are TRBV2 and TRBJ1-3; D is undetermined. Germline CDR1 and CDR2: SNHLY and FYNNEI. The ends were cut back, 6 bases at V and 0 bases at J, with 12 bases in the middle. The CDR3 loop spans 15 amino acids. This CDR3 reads CASSIRAVSGNTIYF. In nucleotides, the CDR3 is TGTGCCAGCAGCATCCGAGCAGTCTCTGGAAACACCATATATTTT.

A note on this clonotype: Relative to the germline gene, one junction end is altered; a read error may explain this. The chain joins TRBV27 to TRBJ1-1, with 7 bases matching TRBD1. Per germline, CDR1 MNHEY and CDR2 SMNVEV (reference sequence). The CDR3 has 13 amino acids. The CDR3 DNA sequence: TGTGCCAGCGCCCTCAGGGGGGTCACTGAAACTTTCTTT. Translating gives CASALRGVTETFF.

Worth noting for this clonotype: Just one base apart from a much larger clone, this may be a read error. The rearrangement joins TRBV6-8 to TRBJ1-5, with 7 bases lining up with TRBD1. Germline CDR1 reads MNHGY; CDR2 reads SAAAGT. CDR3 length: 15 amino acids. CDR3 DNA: TGTACCAGCAGCGTTAGGCAGGGGGAAGGTCAGCCCCAGCATTTT. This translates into CTSSVRQGEGQPQHF.

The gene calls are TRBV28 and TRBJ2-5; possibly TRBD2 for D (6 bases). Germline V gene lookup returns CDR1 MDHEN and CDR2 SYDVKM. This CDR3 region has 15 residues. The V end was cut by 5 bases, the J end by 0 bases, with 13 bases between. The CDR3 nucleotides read TGTGCCAGCAGTCGCCTGGGACTGAACCAAGAGACCCAGTACTTC. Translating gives CASSRLGLNQETQYF.

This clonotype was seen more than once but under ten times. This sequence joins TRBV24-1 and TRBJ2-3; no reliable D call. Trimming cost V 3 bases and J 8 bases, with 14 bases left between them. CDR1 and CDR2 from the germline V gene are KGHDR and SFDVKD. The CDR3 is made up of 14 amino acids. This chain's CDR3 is CATSDLPTSGTQYF. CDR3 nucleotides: TGTGCCACCAGTGATCTCCCGACTTCGGGTACGCAGTATTTT.

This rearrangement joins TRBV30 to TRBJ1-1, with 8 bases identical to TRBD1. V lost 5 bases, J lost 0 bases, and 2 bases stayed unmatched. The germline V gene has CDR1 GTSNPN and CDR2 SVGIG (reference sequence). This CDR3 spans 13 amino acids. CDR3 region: CAWGQGMNTEAFF. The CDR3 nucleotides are TGTGCCTGGGGACAGGGTATGAACACTGAAGCTTTCTTT.

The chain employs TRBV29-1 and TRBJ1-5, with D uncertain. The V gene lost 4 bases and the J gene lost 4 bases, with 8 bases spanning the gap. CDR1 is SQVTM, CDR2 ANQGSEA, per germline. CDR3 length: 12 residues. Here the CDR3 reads CSVGSGNQPQHF. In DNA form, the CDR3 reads TGCAGCGTTGGGTCAGGAAATCAGCCCCAGCATTTT.